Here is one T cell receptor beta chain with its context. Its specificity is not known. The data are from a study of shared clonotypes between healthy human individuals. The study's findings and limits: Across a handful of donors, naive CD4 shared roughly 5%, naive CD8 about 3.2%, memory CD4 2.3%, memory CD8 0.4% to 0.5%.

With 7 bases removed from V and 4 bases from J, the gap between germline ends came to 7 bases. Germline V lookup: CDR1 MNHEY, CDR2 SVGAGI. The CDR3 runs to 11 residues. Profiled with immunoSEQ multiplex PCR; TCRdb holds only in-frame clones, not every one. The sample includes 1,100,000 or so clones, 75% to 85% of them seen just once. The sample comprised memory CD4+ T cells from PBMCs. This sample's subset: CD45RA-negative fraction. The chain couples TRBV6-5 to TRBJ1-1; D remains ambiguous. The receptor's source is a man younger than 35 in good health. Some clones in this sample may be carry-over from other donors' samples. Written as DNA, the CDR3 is TGTGCCAGCAATAAGGGCACTGAAGCTTTCTTT. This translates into CASNKGTEAFF.